The following is a TCR beta chain sequence with its context. Its antigen is currently unknown. This entry is derived from a study of identical twins. Study-wide results and limits: Abundant beta clonotypes from cord blood bore fewer insertions; memory repertoires lacked this pattern. Out-of-frame sharing of TCR alpha in monozygotic twins was underestimated by models.

TCRdb used MiXCR to reprocess the 5' RACE reads, holding one entry per CDR3 protein. The table records about 730,000 distinct CDR3 sequences, around 20% of them present only once. Germline V lookup: CDR1 KGHDR, CDR2 SFDVKD. The V gene lost 3 bases and the J gene lost 0 bases, with 7 bases spanning the gap. CDR3 length equals 15 residues. This sample also appeared in a second study, on T cells expressing NK-cell markers.

This chain uses TRBV24-1 with TRBJ2-2, with D possibly TRBD1 on 5 matching bases. The material sequenced was PBMCs. The sequence derives from a woman between 18 and 30 years old in good health. CDR3 loop: CATSDGAANTGELFF. In nucleotides, the CDR3 is TGTGCCACCAGTGATGGGGCCGCGAACACCGGGGAGCTGTTTTTT.